This section outlines one TCR beta chain sequence together with its context. In the original workflow: Reference gene primer amplification gave estimated nucleated cell counts. Profiling relied on immunoSEQ multiplex PCR, and the TCRdb table lists in-frame clones only, not all of them. Clonal size and the V and J genes are those of that table, whereas D and trimming came from the DNA. This sample yields 350,000 to 500,000 clones, of which 88% are seen a single time; roughly 1.4% belongs to the top ten. The source of the sample is a study of blood T cell repertoires in COVID-19. Across the study: Collection of acute and convalescent COVID-19 samples took place in the United States, Italy and Spain.

Per the germline V gene, CDR1 is SGHVS and CDR2 is FQNEAQ. V trimming: 3 bases; J trimming: 3 bases; junction bases outside the gene matches: 9. The CDR3 runs to 17 residues. V and J are TRBV7-8 and TRBJ2-2; 8 positions agree with TRBD2. What was sequenced was PBMCs or T cells enriched from blood (not recorded which). This TCR was recovered from a woman younger than 30 who had been exposed to COVID-19. CDR3 nucleotides: TGTGCCAGCAGCTTTCCCCGGGAGGGCAGGGACACCGGGGAGCTGTTTTTT. The encoded protein is CASSFPREGRDTGELFF.